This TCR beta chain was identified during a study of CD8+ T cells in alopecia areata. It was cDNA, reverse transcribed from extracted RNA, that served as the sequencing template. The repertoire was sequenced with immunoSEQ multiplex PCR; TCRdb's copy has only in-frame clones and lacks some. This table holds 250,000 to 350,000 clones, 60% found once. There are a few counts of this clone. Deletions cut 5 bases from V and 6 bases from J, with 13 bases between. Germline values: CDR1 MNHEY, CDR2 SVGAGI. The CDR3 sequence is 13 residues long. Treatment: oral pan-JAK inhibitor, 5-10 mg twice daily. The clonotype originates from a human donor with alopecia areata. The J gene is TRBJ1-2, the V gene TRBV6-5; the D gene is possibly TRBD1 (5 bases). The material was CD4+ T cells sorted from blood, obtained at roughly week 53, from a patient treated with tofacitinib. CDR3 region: CASSRGVRDGYTF. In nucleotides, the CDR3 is TGTGCCAGCAGTCGAGGGGTTCGTGATGGCTACACCTTC.